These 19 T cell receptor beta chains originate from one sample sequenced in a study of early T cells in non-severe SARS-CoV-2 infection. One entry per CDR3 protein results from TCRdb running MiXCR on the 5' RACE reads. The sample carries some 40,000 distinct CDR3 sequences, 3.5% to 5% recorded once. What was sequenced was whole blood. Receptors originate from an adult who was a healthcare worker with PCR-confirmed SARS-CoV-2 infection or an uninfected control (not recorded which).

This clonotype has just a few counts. CDR3 amino acids: CASSPSVADEQFF. In DNA, the CDR3 is TGTGCCAGCAGCCCCAGTGTGGCGGATGAGCAGTTCTTC. The genes are TRBV3-1 and TRBJ2-1; D ambiguous. Between the trimmed V and J ends, which lost 4 bases and 8 bases, there was a span of 12 bases. The CDR3 length is 13 residues. Per the germline V gene, CDR1 is LGHDT and CDR2 is YNNKEL (reference sequence).

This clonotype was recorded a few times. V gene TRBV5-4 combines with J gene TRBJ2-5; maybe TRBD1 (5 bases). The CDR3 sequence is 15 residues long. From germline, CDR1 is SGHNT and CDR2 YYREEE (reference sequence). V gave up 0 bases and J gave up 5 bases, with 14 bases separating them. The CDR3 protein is CASSLGGQKAETQYF. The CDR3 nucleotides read TGTGCCAGCAGCTTGGGTGGACAAAAGGCGGAGACCCAGTACTTC.

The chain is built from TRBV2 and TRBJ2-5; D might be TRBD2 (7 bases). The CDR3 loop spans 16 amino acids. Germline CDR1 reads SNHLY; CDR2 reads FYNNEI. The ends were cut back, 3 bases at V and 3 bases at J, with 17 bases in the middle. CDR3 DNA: TGTGCCAGCAGTGACATTTTCCGGGGGGCTGAAGAGACCCAGTACTTC. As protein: CASSDIFRGAEETQYF. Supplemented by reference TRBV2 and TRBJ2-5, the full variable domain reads EPEVTQTPSHQVTQMGQEVILRCVPISNHLYFYWYRQILGQKVEFLVSFYNNEISEKSEIFDDQFSVERPDGSNFTLKIRSTKLEDSAMYFCASSDIFRGAEETQYFGPGTRLLVL.

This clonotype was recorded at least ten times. CDR3 sequence reads: CSALRGQGDTQYF. As DNA, the CDR3 is TGCAGTGCTTTGCGGGGGCAGGGAGATACGCAGTATTTT. The chain links TRBV20-1 to TRBJ2-3; D perhaps matches TRBD2 (7 bases). The CDR3 is made up of 13 amino acids. The germline CDR1 and CDR2 sequences are DFQATT and SNEGSKA (reference sequence). The germline V and J ends were trimmed by 5 bases and 5 bases, with 14 bases remaining between them.

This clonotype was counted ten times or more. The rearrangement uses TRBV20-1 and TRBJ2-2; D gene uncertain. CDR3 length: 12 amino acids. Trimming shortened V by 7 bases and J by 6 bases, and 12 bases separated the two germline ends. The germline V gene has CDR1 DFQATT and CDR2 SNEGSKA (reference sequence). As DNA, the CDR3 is TGCAGTGTGGGCAGAACCTCCGGGGAGCTGTTTTTT. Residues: CSVGRTSGELFF.

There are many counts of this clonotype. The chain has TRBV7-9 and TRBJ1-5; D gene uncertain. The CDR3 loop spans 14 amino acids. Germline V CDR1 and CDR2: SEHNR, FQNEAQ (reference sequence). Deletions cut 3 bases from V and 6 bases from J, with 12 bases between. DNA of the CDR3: TGTGCCAGCAGCTTGCAAGGTGGCGGTCAGCCCCAGCATTTT. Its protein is CASSLQGGGQPQHF. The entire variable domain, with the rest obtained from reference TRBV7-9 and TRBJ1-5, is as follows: DTGVSQNPRHKITKRGQNVTFRCDPISEHNRLYWYRQTLGQGPEFLTYFQNEAQLEKSRLLSDRFSAERPKGSFSTLEIQRTEQGDSAMYLCASSLQGGGQPQHFGDGTRLSIL.

DNA for the CDR3: TGTGCCAGCGGGTCGCGGGGGGGCGGCACAGATACGCAGTATTTT. It encodes CASGSRGGGTDTQYF. The chain joins TRBV28 to TRBJ2-3; 9 nucleotides line up with TRBD2. Germline values: CDR1 MDHEN, CDR2 SYDVKM. Germline trimming cut 8 bases from V and 1 base from J; bases unmatched to any gene: 7. The CDR3 totals 15 residues.

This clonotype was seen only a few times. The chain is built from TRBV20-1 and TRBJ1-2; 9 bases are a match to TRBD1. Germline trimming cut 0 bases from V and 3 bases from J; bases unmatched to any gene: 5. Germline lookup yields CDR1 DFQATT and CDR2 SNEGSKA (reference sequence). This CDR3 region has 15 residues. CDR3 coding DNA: TGCAGTGCTAGAGATCTCACAGGGGGCCACTATGGCTACACCTTC. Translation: CSARDLTGGHYGYTF.

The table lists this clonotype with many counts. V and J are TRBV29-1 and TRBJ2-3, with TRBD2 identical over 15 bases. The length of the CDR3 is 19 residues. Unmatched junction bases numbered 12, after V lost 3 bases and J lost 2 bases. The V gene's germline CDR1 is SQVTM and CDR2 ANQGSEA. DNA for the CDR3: TGCAGCGTTGACTACATCGGGACTAGCGGGGGGCTGAACACAGATACGCAGTATTTT. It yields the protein CSVDYIGTSGGLNTDTQYF.

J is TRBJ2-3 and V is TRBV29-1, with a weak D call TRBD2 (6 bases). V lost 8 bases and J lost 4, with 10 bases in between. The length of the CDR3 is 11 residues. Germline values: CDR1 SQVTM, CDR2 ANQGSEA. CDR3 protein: CSTTSPDTQYF. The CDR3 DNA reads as TGCAGCACGACTAGTCCAGATACGCAGTATTTT.

CDR3 sequence (DNA): TGTGCCAGCAGTTTCGCCCAAAACTACGAGCAGTACTTC. This translates into CASSFAQNYEQYF. The chain recombines TRBV27 with TRBJ2-7, with D unresolved. Germline V gives CDR1 MNHEY, CDR2 SMNVEV (reference sequence). V lost 3 bases and J lost 3, with 9 bases in between. The CDR3 spans 13 residues.

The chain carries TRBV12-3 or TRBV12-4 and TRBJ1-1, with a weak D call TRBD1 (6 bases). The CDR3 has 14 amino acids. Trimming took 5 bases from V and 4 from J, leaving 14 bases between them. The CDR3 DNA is TGTGCCAGCAGTCCTAGGGGGGGGGTCACTGAAGCTTTCTTT. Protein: CASSPRGGVTEAFF.

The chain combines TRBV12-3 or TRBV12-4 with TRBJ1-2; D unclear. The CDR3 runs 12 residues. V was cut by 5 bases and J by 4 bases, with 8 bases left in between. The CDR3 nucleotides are TGTGCCAGCAGTAGTATAGCCTATGGCTACACCTTC. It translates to CASSSIAYGYTF.

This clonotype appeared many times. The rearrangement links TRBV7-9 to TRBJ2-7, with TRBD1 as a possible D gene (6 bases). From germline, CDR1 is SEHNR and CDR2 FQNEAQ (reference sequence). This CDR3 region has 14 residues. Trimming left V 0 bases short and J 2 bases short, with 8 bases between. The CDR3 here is CASSLADRTYEQYF. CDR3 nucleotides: TGTGCCAGCAGCTTAGCCGACAGGACCTACGAGCAGTACTTC.

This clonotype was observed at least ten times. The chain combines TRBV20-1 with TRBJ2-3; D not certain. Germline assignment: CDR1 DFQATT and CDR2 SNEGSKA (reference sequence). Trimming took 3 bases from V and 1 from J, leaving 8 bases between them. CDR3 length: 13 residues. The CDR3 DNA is TGCAGTGCTAGGGGCTTAGGCACAGATACGCAGTATTTT. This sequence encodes CSARGLGTDTQYF.

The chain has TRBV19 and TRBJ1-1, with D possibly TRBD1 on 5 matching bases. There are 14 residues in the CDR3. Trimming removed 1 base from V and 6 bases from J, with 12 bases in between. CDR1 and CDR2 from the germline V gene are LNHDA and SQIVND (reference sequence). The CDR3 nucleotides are TGTGCCAGTAGTATAGCTTCTGGAGGGGCTGAAGCTTTCTTT. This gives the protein CASSIASGGAEAFF.

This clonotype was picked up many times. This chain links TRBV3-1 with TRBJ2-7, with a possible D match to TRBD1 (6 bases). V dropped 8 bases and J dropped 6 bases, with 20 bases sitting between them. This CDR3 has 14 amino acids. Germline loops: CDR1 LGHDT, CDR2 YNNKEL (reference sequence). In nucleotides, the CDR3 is TGTGCCAGCGGGTTCAGGACAGAGAGTAGCGAGCAGTACTTC. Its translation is CASGFRTESSEQYF.

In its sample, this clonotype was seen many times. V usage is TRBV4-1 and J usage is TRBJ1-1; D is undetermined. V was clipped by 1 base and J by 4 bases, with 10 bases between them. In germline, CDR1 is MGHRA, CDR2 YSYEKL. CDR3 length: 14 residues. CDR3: CASSQGIGITEAFF. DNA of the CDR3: TGCGCCAGCAGCCAAGGAATAGGGATCACTGAAGCTTTCTTT.

The CDR3 nucleotides read TGTGCCAGCAGCTTAGATATGGGGGTTTATAATTCACCCCTCCACTTT. This sequence encodes CASSLDMGVYNSPLHF. The chain carries TRBV11-2 and TRBJ1-6, with a tentative D call TRBD1 (5 bases). Germline CDR1 reads SGHAT; CDR2 reads FQNNGV. Deletions cut 0 bases from V and 4 bases from J, with 10 bases between. The CDR3 length is 16 residues.